Below are 21 T cell receptor beta chains sequenced from a single sample in a study of T cells in Graves' hyperthyroidism and ophthalmopathy (dated by TCRdb to the late 2010s). Libraries were prepared through multiplex PCR. These reads were obtained on an Illumina HiSeq 2000. TCR beta CDR3 regions were amplified from RNA transcripts. For the first round of RT-PCR on the TCR CDR3, the HTBI primer set was used together with the Qiagen OneStep RT-PCR kit. The public reads were reanalyzed by TCRdb: fastp trimming at Q25, MiXCR alignment, in-frame beta chains only. Rows are unified per CDR3 protein, each entry keeping the most common DNA and genes. Counted in this sample were around 540,000 distinct CDR3 sequences; more than 45% of them appeared once. In total, the top ten clones hold 8.2% of the sample. The sample consisted of peripheral blood or thyroid tissue (not recorded which). The receptors stem from a woman between 18 and 29 years old with Graves' hyperthyroidism. Donor details come from another sample of the same person, matched by shared clones.

The chain combines TRBV6-5 with TRBJ2-7, with D maybe TRBD2 (5 bases). CDR3 length: 14 amino acids. Between the trimmed V and J ends, which lost 5 bases and 3 bases, there was a span of 14 bases. The germline V gene has CDR1 MNHEY and CDR2 SVGAGI. CDR3 in amino acids: CASSTEGSSYEQYF. CDR3 DNA: TGTGCCAGCAGTACTGAGGGTAGCAGCTACGAGCAGTACTTC.

On this clonotype itself: At one boundary the junction diverges from the germline segment, which might be a read error. The chain joins TRBV2 to TRBJ1-2; D remains ambiguous. The CDR3 runs 14 residues. Germline CDR1 and CDR2: SNHLY and FYNNEI. The CDR3 DNA is TGTGCCAGCAGAGTCCTCGAGGAGCCTTATGACTACACCTTC. This encodes CASRVLEEPYDYTF. Complete variable domain (other parts from reference TRBV2 and TRBJ1-2): EPEVTQTPSHQVTQMGQEVILRCVPISNHLYFYWYRQILGQKVEFLVSFYNNEISEKSEIFDDQFSVERPDGSNFTLKIRSTKLEDSAMYFCASRVLEEPYDYTFGSGTRLTVV.

This clonotype turned up a few times. J is TRBJ2-2 and V is TRBV9; maybe TRBD2 (6 bases). The CDR3 spans 14 residues. The germline CDR1 and CDR2 sequences are SGDLS and YYNGEE. The ends were cut back, 5 bases at V and 4 bases at J, with 12 bases in the middle. The CDR3 here is CASRPGTGTGELFF. The CDR3 nucleotides are TGTGCCAGCAGACCGGGGACTGGCACCGGGGAGCTGTTTTTT.

A few counts support this clonotype. The rearrangement joins TRBV4-3 to TRBJ1-5, with unresolved D. The V gene's germline CDR1 is LGHNA and CDR2 YSLEER. The CDR3 contains 15 residues. Trimming left V 4 bases short and J 2 bases short, with 12 bases between. CDR3 nucleotide sequence: TGCGCCAGCAGCCCGGGTAAAGGAGGCAATCAGCCCCAGCATTTT. Its translation: CASSPGKGGNQPQHF.

The chain combines TRBV7-9 with TRBJ1-2, with D hard to call. CDR1 and CDR2 (germline): SEHNR, FQNEAQ (reference sequence). This CDR3 has 12 amino acids. With 4 bases removed from V and 11 bases from J, the gap between germline ends came to 14 bases. The CDR3 sequence: CASSSSLRLYTF. The CDR3 nucleotides are TGTGCCAGCAGCTCAAGCCTCCGGCTATACACCTTC. Supplemented by reference TRBV7-9 and TRBJ1-2, the full variable domain reads DTGVSQNPRHKITKRGQNVTFRCDPISEHNRLYWYRQTLGQGPEFLTYFQNEAQLEKSRLLSDRFSAERPKGSFSTLEIQRTEQGDSAMYLCASSSSLRLYTFGSGTRLTVV.

This clonotype came up once. It may be a read error: a sequence one base away is much more abundant. This is likely a read error, given that the CDR3 carries no conserved phenylalanine or tryptophan at its end. The chain uses TRBV24-1 and TRBJ1-1; D perhaps matches TRBD1 (5 bases). With 10 bases removed from V and 0 bases from J, the gap between germline ends came to 11 bases. CDR3 size: 13 residues. CDR1 is KGHDR, CDR2 SFDVKD, per germline. The CDR3 nucleotides read TGTGCCACAGACGGGGGACTGAACACTGAAGCTTTCTCT. It yields the protein CATDGGLNTEAFS.

This clonotype was observed a handful of times. The chain couples TRBV19 to TRBJ2-7; unclear D gene. V shed 9 bases and J shed 5 bases, with 14 bases lying between them. CDR1 LNHDA and CDR2 SQIVND come from the germline V gene (reference sequence). This CDR3 contains 12 residues. The DNA of the CDR3 is TGTGCCAGCTCGACCCCAGGCCACGAGCAGTACTTC. Its translation: CASSTPGHEQYF.

This clonotype was recorded at least ten times. The V gene is TRBV7-9, the J gene TRBJ2-7; no clear D gene. The germline V gene encodes CDR1 SEHNR and CDR2 FQNEAQ (reference sequence). The CDR3 extends over 12 amino acids. The V end was cut by 1 base, the J end by 5 bases, with 6 bases between. CDR3 DNA: TGTGCCAGCAGCTTAGGAAGAGACGAGCAGTACTTC. Its translation: CASSLGRDEQYF.

The rearrangement uses TRBV15 and TRBJ2-5, with 12 positions matching TRBD2. J lost 5 bases, V lost 1 base, and 8 bases had no gene match. CDR3 length equals 17 residues. Per germline, CDR1 LNHNV and CDR2 YYDKDF (reference sequence). In DNA form, the CDR3 reads TGTGCCACCAGCAGAGGGACTAGCGGGACGATCTCCGAGACCCAGTACTTC. This sequence encodes CATSRGTSGTISETQYF. Combining the CDR3 with reference TRBV15 and TRBJ2-5 gives the whole variable domain DAMVIQNPRYQVTQFGKPVTLSCSQTLNHNVMYWYQQKSSQAPKLLFHYYDKDFNNEADTPDNFQSRRPNTSFCFLDIRSPGLGDTAMYLCATSRGTSGTISETQYFGPGTRLLVL.

This clonotype was seen at least ten times. The genes are TRBV14 and TRBJ2-7, with a tentative D call TRBD2 (7 bases). Trimming took off 4 bases at V and 6 bases at J, with 13 bases between the two ends. The CDR3 is 13 amino acids. Germline V lookup: CDR1 SGHDN, CDR2 FVKESK. The CDR3 here is CASSPLGGGEQYF. In nucleotides, the CDR3 is TGTGCCAGCAGCCCATTGGGAGGGGGCGAGCAGTACTTC.

This clonotype has only a few counts. At one boundary the junction diverges from the germline segment, which might be a read error. The rearrangement uses TRBV10-3 and TRBJ2-7; TRBD1 is a possible D gene (6 bases). Per the germline V gene, CDR1 is ENHRY and CDR2 is SYGVKD. The CDR3 is made up of 14 amino acids. Here the CDR3 DNA reads TGTGCCAGCAGTGAATGGGCAGGGGCCTACGAGCAGTACTTC. Protein product: CASSEWAGAYEQYF.

The chain uses TRBV6-1 and TRBJ2-7, with D possibly matching TRBD2 (6 bases). V was shortened by 11 bases and J by 0 bases, with 20 bases between the two germline ends. The CDR3 runs 15 residues. Looked up from germline, CDR1 is MNHNS and CDR2 is SASEGT. The CDR3 here is CACNTPDGSSYEQYF. CDR3 sequence (DNA): TGTGCCTGCAACACGCCGGACGGGAGCTCCTACGAGCAGTACTTC.

The chain joins TRBV7-2 to TRBJ2-5; TRBD2 is a possible D gene (6 bases). The germline V gene encodes CDR1 SGHTA and CDR2 FQGNSA. The V and J ends lost 5 bases and 5 bases respectively, with 15 bases between them. CDR3 size: 14 residues. The CDR3 loop reads CASSHLQGGETQYF. The CDR3, as DNA: TGTGCCAGCAGCCACCTCCAGGGAGGTGAGACCCAGTACTTC. Together with reference TRBV7-2 and TRBJ2-5, the CDR3 gives the full variable domain: GAGVSQSPSNKVTEKGKDVELRCDPISGHTALYWYRQSLGQGLEFLIYFQGNSAPDKSGLPSDRFSAERTGGSVSTLTIQRTQQEDSAVYLCASSHLQGGETQYFGPGTRLLVL.

The CDR3 DNA follows: TGTGCCAGCAGCTTCAGGGACCACTACGAGCAGTACTTC. Its protein product is CASSFRDHYEQYF. The chain couples TRBV7-9 to TRBJ2-7; D may match TRBD1 or TRBD2 (5 bases each). With 3 bases removed from V and 3 bases from J, the gap between germline ends came to 9 bases. The germline gives CDR1 SEHNR, CDR2 FQNEAQ (reference sequence). The CDR3 loop spans 13 amino acids.

This chain uses TRBV25-1 with TRBJ2-2; D is perhaps TRBD1 (6 bases). Germline values: CDR1 MGHDK, CDR2 SYGVNS. The CDR3 has 13 residues. The germline V and J ends were trimmed by 8 bases and 7 bases, with 14 bases remaining between them. For the CDR3, the DNA is TGTGCCAGCGTTACAGGGATTGGCGGGGAGCTGTTTTTT. It codes for CASVTGIGGELFF.

This clonotype was counted only a few times. The genes are TRBV5-1 and TRBJ1-3; D is undetermined. Germline V gene lookup returns CDR1 SGHRS and CDR2 YFSETQ. The CDR3 runs 13 residues. The V end lost 0 bases, the J end lost 3 bases, and 4 bases lay between the germline ends. The CDR3 region is CASSLEYGNTIYF. In DNA, the CDR3 is TGCGCCAGCAGCTTGGAATATGGAAACACCATATATTTT. The whole variable domain, filled in from reference TRBV5-1 and TRBJ1-3, reads KAGVTQTPRYLIKTRGQQVTLSCSPISGHRSVSWYQQTPGQGLQFLFEYFSETQRNKGNFPGRFSGRQFSNSRSEMNVSTLELGDSALYLCASSLEYGNTIYFGEGSWLTVV.

This chain links TRBV7-9 with TRBJ1-1, with 7 bases matching TRBD1. This CDR3 region has 13 residues. V shed 10 bases and J 2 bases; nucleotides not matched to a gene: 7. Germline V lookup: CDR1 SEHNR, CDR2 FQNEAQ (reference sequence). CDR3 in DNA: TGTGCCACATGGGGACAGTCAAACACTGAAGCTTTCTTT. Amino acids: CATWGQSNTEAFF.

The J gene is TRBJ2-7, the V gene TRBV5-1; possibly TRBD2 for D (5 bases). Per the germline V gene, CDR1 is SGHRS and CDR2 is YFSETQ. The V end was cut by 2 bases, the J end by 5 bases, with 14 bases between. The CDR3 is 14 residues long. The CDR3 sequence is CASSLVIGENEQYF. Written as DNA, the CDR3 is TGCGCCAGCAGCTTAGTAATCGGGGAGAACGAGCAGTACTTC.

The J gene is TRBJ1-5, the V gene TRBV24-1; D possibly corresponds to TRBD1 (5 bases). The ends were cut back, 2 bases at V and 14 bases at J, with 15 bases in the middle. The germline CDR1 and CDR2 sequences are KGHDR and SFDVKD. The CDR3 loop spans 13 amino acids. CDR3 DNA sequence: TGTGCCACCAGTGATTCTGACAGCCTCTACGAGCATTTT. This codes for CATSDSDSLYEHF.

This rearrangement joins TRBV25-1 to TRBJ2-5; tentative D call: TRBD2 (6 bases). There are 15 residues in the CDR3. The V end was cut by 8 bases, the J end by 1 base, with 17 bases between. In germline, CDR1 is MGHDK, CDR2 SYGVNS. As DNA, the CDR3 is TGTGCCAGCCATACTAGCCGGGATATCCAAGAGACCCAGTACTTC. This translates into CASHTSRDIQETQYF.

As DNA, the CDR3 is TGTGCCAGCAGCGTAGGGGGGGGAGACAATCAGCCCCAGCATTTT. Translation gives CASSVGGGDNQPQHF. V is TRBV9 and J is TRBJ1-5, with D possibly TRBD1 on 5 matching bases. The V and J ends lost 0 bases and 3 bases respectively, with 10 bases between them. The CDR3 loop spans 15 amino acids. Germline V gene lookup returns CDR1 SGDLS and CDR2 YYNGEE.